Listed below are T cell receptor beta chains from one sample, sequenced in a study of blood T cell repertoires in COVID-19. Produced via immunoSEQ multiplex PCR; TCRdb's table is partial and in-frame only. The sample consists of around 250,000 clones, about 82% of them appearing once. Sequencing was carried out using peripheral blood. The receptors were sampled from a man older than 75 with acute or convalescent COVID-19. Both conserved end residues are part of each CDR3. Fields, in order: clone size, D gene, V gene, J gene, CDR3 DNA, CDR3 protein. D genes are given only for firm matches. Clone size is stated in some rows and not others, as once, few, many or a class when expanded.

-	TRBD1	TRBV5-4	TRBJ1-2	TGTGCCAGCAGTTTCGGACAGGGGGCAATCGACTACACCTTC	CASSFGQGAIDYTF
-	-	TRBV2	TRBJ2-7	TGTGCCAGCAAAGTAGGGGGCTACGAGCAGTACTTC	CASKVGGYEQYF
-	TRBD2	TRBV5-4	TRBJ2-3	TGTGCCAGCAGCTCCTTAGCGGGGGTTAGCACAGATACGCAGTATTTT	CASSSLAGVSTDTQYF
-	-	TRBV5-1	TRBJ2-5	TGCGCCAGCAGCTTGTGGACGACCCTCGGGGACCAGTACTTC	CASSLWTTLGDQYF
-	-	TRBV18	TRBJ1-4	TGTGCCAGCTCACCCCGGCAGGTTGCAACTAATGAAAAACTGTTTTTT	CASSPRQVATNEKLFF
-	TRBD2	TRBV5-1	TRBJ2-5	TGCGCCAGCAGGACTAGCGTAACGGAGACCCAGTACTTC	CASRTSVTETQYF
-	TRBD2	TRBV6-2/TRBV6-3	TRBJ2-3	TGTGCCAGCAGTTACCTATCAGGACCGGGACTAGCATTTAGCACAGATACGCAGTATTTT	CASSYLSGPGLAFSTDTQYF
-	TRBD2	TRBV7-2	TRBJ2-3	TGTGCCAGCAGCTGGGGAGGGCGGGTCACAGATACGCAGTATTTT	CASSWGGRVTDTQYF
-	TRBD1	TRBV5-8	TRBJ2-5	TGTGCCAGCAGCTTGGGACAGGGCTCGGGAGAGACCCAGTACTTC	CASSLGQGSGETQYF
once	TRBD2	TRBV12-3/TRBV12-4	TRBJ2-1	TGTGCCTGGGGGCTAGCGGGGGGGAATGAGCAGTTCTTC	CAWGLAGGNEQFF
-	TRBD2	TRBV28	TRBJ2-7	TGTGCCAGCAAGACTAGCGGGAACAACGAGCAGTACTTC	CASKTSGNNEQYF
-	-	TRBV18	TRBJ2-2	TGTGCCAGCTCAGGATCGGTTGGGGCCACCGGGGAGCTGTTTTTT	CASSGSVGATGELFF
-	-	TRBV7-9	TRBJ1-1	TGTGCCAGCAGCCCCCGTAGCACTGAAGCTTTCTTT	CASSPRSTEAFF
-	TRBD1	TRBV7-9	TRBJ1-6	TGTGCCAGCAGCTTAGCGGGGCAGGGGGCGTCACCCCTCCACTTT	CASSLAGQGASPLHF
-	-	TRBV5-4	TRBJ1-5	TGTGCCAGCAGCTCTCAGGGTAACAATCAGCCCCAGCATTTT	CASSSQGNNQPQHF
once	-	TRBV29-1	TRBJ1-1	TGCAGCTTAGCCCGACAGCAGAACACTGAAGCTTTCTTT	CSLARQQNTEAFF
-	-	TRBV5-4	TRBJ1-1	TGTGCCAGCAGCGATCCAGATAACACTGAAGCTTTCTTT	CASSDPDNTEAFF
-	-	TRBV7-2	TRBJ2-1	TGTGCCAGCAGCCGGATTATGACATTGGACAATGAGCAGTTCTTC	CASSRIMTLDNEQFF
-	TRBD2	TRBV7-2	TRBJ2-1	TGTGCCAGCAGCTTAGTTAGCGGGATTTACAATGAGCAGTTCTTC	CASSLVSGIYNEQFF
once	-	TRBV19	TRBJ1-2	TGTGCCAGTAGTTCCCAGGGGACCTATGGCTACACCTTC	CASSSQGTYGYTF
few	TRBD1	TRBV19	TRBJ2-4	TGTGCCAGTAGTTCTAGACAGGGGGCCAAAAACATTCAGTACTTC	CASSSRQGAKNIQYF
-	-	TRBV24-1	TRBJ2-1	TGTGCCACCAGTGCCCAGCGGGCGGTCTCCTACAATGAGCAGTTCTTC	CATSAQRAVSYNEQFF
-	-	TRBV3-1/TRBV3-2	TRBJ1-3	TGTGCCAGCAGCCAAAGGGGTTCTGGAAACACCATATATTTT	CASSQRGSGNTIYF
-	-	TRBV19	TRBJ1-5	TGTGCCAGTAGTATAGATTTAATACCAGGCCTTAGCAATCAGCCCCAGCATTTT	CASSIDLIPGLSNQPQHF
-	TRBD1	TRBV19	TRBJ1-1	TGTGCCAGTACCCCTCGGGACAGGGGAGCTTTCTTT	CASTPRDRGAFF
-	TRBD1	TRBV28	TRBJ1-5	TGTGCCAGCAGTTTATCGACAGGGGACAATCAGCCCCAGCATTTT	CASSLSTGDNQPQHF
-	TRBD2	TRBV7-6	TRBJ2-3	TGTGCCACCCCGGAGAGCGGGACTAGCACAGATACGCAGTATTTT	CATPESGTSTDTQYF
-	-	TRBV5-4	TRBJ1-1	TGTGCCAGCAGCCCCGCCGGAGGGCTGGGCACTGAAGCTTTCTTT	CASSPAGGLGTEAFF
-	TRBD2	TRBV5-1	TRBJ2-7	TGCGCCAGCAGCTTGCTGAGGGAGGGGCCCTACGAGCAGTACTTC	CASSLLREGPYEQYF
-	TRBD1	TRBV5-1	TRBJ1-3	TGCGCCAGCAGCTTGGCCTCTGGGACAGTTAGAAACACCATATATTTT	CASSLASGTVRNTIYF
-	TRBD2	TRBV14	TRBJ2-3	TGTGCCAGCAGCCAATTGGCTAGCGGGAGTTCAGATACGCAGTATTTT	CASSQLASGSSDTQYF
-	TRBD1	TRBV29-1	TRBJ1-2	TGCAGCGTCAAGGGGGCTGGGGGCTACACCTTC	CSVKGAGGYTF
-	TRBD1	TRBV4-2	TRBJ1-5	TGTGCCAGCAGCTGGGGACAGGGGGCGGGTCAGCCCCAGCATTTT	CASSWGQGAGQPQHF
few	TRBD1	TRBV18	TRBJ1-1	TGTGCCAGCTCACGACAGGGGGAAGGGGAAGCTTTCTTT	CASSRQGEGEAFF
-	-	TRBV9	TRBJ1-4	TGTGCCAGCAGCGTGGGCAGGGTGGATGAAAAACTGTTTTTT	CASSVGRVDEKLFF
-	TRBD1	TRBV7-2	TRBJ1-5	TGTGCCAGCAGCCCAGGACAGGGGGCAAATCAGCCCCAGCATTTT	CASSPGQGANQPQHF
-	-	TRBV5-8	TRBJ1-1	TGTGCCAGCAGCTCGACTGGCCTCCATGGAGCTTTCTTT	CASSSTGLHGAFF
-	-	TRBV28	TRBJ2-1	TGTGCCAGTTGGGACTCCTTATCCTCCTACAATGAGCAGTTCTTC	CASWDSLSSYNEQFF
-	TRBD1	TRBV7-9	TRBJ2-1	TGTGCCAGCAGCTTAAGACAGGGGGGGTACAATGAGCAGTTCTTC	CASSLRQGGYNEQFF
-	TRBD1	TRBV12-3/TRBV12-4	TRBJ1-4	TGTGCCAGCAGTTTAGTGAGAGGGGGCGAACTGTTTTTT	CASSLVRGGELFF
-	-	TRBV5-4	TRBJ2-1	TGTGCCAGCAGCCCCCAGAGGAGTGAGCAGTTCTTC	CASSPQRSEQFF
-	TRBD1	TRBV19	TRBJ2-1	TGTGCCAGTAGTATATCAGGGACAGGGACCAATGAGCAGTTCTTC	CASSISGTGTNEQFF
-	-	TRBV6-1	TRBJ2-7	TGTGCCAGCAGTGAATCTCCCAGGGTATACGAGCAGTACTTC	CASSESPRVYEQYF
-	TRBD1	TRBV6-2/TRBV6-3	TRBJ1-4	TGTGCCAGCAGTCCCCCGGGACAGCATAATGAAAAACTGTTTTTT	CASSPPGQHNEKLFF